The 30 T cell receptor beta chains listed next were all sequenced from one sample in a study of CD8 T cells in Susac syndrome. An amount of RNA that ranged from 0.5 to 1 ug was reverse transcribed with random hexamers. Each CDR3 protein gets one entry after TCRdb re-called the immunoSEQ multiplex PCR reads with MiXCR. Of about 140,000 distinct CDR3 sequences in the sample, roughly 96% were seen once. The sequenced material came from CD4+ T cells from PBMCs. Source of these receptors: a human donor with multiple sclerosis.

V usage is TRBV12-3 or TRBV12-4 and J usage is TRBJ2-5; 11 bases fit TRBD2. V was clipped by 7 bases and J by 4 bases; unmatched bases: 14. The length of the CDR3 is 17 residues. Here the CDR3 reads CASTVRLAGGATETQYF. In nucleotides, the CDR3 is TGTGCCAGCACCGTGAGGCTAGCGGGGGGAGCGACAGAGACCCAGTACTTC.

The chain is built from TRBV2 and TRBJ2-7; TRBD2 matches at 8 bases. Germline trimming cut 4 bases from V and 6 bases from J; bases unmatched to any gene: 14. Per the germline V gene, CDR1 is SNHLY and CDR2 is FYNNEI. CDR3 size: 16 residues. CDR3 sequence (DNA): TGTGCCAGCAGTGCCTCCGGGGGGGATCGTGGATCCGAGCAGTACTTC. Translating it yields CASSASGGDRGSEQYF.

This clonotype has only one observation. CDR3 coding DNA: TGTGCCAGCAGGTCGGGAGCGGGAGGTCTCCGCGAGCAGTACTTC. Encoded protein: CASRSGAGGLREQYF. J is TRBJ2-7 and V is TRBV6-1, with TRBD2 matching 9 bases. Germline lookup yields CDR1 MNHNS and CDR2 SASEGT. The CDR3 contains 15 residues. V was pared by 6 bases and J by 6 bases, with 12 bases of the junction left unmatched.

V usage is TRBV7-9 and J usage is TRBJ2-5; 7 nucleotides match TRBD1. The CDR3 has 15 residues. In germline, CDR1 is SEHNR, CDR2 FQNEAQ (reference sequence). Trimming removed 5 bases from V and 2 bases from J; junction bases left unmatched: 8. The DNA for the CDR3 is TGTGCCAGCAGCACCCCTCGGGGACAGCAAGAGACCCAGTACTTC. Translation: CASSTPRGQQETQYF.

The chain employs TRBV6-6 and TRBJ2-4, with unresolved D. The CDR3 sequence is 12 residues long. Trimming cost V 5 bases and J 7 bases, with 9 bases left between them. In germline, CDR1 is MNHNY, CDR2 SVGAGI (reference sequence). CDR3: CASSDNMNIQYF. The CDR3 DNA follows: TGTGCCAGCAGTGACAACATGAACATTCAGTACTTC.

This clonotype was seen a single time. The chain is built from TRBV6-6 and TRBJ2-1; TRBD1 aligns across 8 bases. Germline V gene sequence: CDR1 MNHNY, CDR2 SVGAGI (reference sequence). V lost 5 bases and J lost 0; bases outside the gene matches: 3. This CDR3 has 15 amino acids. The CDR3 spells CASSADRGSYNEQFF. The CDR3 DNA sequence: TGTGCCAGCAGTGCAGACAGGGGCTCCTACAATGAGCAGTTCTTC.

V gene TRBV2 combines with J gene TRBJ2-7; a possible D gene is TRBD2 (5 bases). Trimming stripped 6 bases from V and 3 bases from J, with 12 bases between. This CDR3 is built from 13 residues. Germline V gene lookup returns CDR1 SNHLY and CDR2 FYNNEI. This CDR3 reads CASRGEGDYEQYF. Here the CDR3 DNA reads TGTGCCAGCAGAGGAGAGGGAGACTACGAGCAGTACTTC.

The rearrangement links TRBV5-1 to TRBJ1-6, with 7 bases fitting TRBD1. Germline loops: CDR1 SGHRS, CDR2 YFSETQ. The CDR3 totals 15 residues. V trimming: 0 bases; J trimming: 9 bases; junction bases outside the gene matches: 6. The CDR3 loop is CASSLVEGAASPLHF. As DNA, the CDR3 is TGCGCCAGCAGCTTGGTGGAGGGGGCCGCTTCACCCCTCCACTTT. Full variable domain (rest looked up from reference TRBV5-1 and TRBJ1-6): KAGVTQTPRYLIKTRGQQVTLSCSPISGHRSVSWYQQTPGQGLQFLFEYFSETQRNKGNFPGRFSGRQFSNSRSEMNVSTLELGDSALYLCASSLVEGAASPLHFGNGTRLTVT.

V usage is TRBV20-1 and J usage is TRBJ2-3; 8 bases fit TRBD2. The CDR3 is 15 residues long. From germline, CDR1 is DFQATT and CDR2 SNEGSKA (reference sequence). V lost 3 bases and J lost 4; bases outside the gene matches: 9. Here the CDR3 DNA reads TGCAGTGCTAGCCCCGGGACTAGTTATCCAGATACGCAGTATTTT. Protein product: CSASPGTSYPDTQYF.

Here the CDR3 DNA reads TGTGCCAGCAGCCAAGACAGGGGTTCCGGCCAGCCCCAGCATTTT. As protein: CASSQDRGSGQPQHF. The rearrangement links TRBV3-1 to TRBJ1-5; D is perhaps TRBD1 (6 bases). Germline CDR1 LGHDT, CDR2 YNNKEL (reference sequence). The ends were cut back, 0 bases at V and 7 bases at J, with 13 bases in the middle. This CDR3 contains 15 residues.

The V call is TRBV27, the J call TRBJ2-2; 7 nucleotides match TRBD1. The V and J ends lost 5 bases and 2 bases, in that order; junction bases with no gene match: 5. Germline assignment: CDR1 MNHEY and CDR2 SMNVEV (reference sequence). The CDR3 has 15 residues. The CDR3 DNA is TGTGCCAGCAGTGTCAGGGGGATTAACACCGGGGAGCTGTTTTTT. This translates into CASSVRGINTGELFF.

The CDR3 DNA follows: TGTGCCAGCAGCCCATCAGACGGGAACACTGAAGCTTTCTTT. This sequence encodes CASSPSDGNTEAFF. V and J are TRBV7-3 and TRBJ1-1; D remains ambiguous. The length of the CDR3 is 14 residues. V lost 5 bases and J lost 1, with 11 bases in between. From germline, CDR1 is SGHTA and CDR2 FQGTGA.

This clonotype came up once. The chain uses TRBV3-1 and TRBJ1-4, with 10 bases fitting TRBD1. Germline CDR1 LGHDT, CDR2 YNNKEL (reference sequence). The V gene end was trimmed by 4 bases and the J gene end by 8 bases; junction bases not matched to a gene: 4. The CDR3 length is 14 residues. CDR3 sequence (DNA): TGTGCCAGCAGCCGGGACAGGGGAGGAGAAAAACTGTTTTTT. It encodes CASSRDRGGEKLFF.

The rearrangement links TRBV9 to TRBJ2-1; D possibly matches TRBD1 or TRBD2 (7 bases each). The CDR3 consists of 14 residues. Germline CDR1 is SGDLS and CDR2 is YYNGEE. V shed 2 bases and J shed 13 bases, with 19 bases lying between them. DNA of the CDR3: TGTGCCAGCAGCGTGGGGGGGAGAGACAGGGATCAGTTCTTC. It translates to CASSVGGRDRDQFF.

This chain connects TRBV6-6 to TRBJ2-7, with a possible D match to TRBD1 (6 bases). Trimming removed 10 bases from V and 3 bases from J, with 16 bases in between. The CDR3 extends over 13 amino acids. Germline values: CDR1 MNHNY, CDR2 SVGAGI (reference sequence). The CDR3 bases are TGTGCCATCTCGAAGGACAGAGGCTACGAGCAGTACTTC. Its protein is CAISKDRGYEQYF.

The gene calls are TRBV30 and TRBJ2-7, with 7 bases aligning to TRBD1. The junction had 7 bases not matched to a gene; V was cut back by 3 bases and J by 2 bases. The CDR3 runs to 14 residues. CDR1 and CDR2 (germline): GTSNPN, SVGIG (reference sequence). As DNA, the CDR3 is TGTGCCTGGAGCACCGGGACAGTCGCCTACGAGCAGTACTTC. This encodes CAWSTGTVAYEQYF. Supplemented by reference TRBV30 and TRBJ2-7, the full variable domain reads SQTIHQWPATLVQPVGSPLSLECTVEGTSNPNLYWYRQAAGRGLQLLFYSVGIGQISSEVPQNLSASRPQDRQFILSSKKLLLSDSGFYLCAWSTGTVAYEQYFGPGTRLTVT.

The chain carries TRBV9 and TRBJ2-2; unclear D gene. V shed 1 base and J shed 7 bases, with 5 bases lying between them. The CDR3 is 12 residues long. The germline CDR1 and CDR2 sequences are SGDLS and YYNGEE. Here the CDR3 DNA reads TGTGCCAGCAGCGTAACGGACGGGGAGCTGTTTTTT. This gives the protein CASSVTDGELFF.

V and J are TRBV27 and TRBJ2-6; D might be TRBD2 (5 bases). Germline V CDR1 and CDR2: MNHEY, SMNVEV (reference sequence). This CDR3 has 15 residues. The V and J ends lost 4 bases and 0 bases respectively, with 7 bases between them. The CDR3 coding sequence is TGTGCCAGCAGTTGGAGGCGCTCTGGGGCCAACGTCCTGACTTTC. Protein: CASSWRRSGANVLTF.

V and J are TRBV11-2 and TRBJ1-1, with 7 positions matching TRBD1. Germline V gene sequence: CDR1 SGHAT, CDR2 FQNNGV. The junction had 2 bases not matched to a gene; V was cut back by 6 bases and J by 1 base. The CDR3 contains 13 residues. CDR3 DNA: TGTGCCAGCAGTGGACAGGCGAACACTGAAGCTTTCTTT. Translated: CASSGQANTEAFF. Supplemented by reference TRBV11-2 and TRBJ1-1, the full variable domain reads EAGVAQSPRYKIIEKRQSVAFWCNPISGHATLYWYQQILGQGPKLLIQFQNNGVVDDSQLPKDRFSAERLKGVDSTLKIQPAKLEDSAVYLCASSGQANTEAFFGQGTRLTVV.

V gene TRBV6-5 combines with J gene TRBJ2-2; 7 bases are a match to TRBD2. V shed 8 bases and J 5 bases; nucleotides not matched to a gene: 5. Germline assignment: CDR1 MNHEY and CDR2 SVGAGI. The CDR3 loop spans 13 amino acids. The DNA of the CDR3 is TGTGCCAGCGAAGCGGGACTAACCGGGGAGCTGTTTTTT. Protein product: CASEAGLTGELFF.

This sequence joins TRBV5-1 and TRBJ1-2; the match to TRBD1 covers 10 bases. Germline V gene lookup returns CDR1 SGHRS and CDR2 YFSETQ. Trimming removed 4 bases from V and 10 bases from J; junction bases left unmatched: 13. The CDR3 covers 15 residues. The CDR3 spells CASSPTGTGVGDYTF. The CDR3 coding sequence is TGCGCCAGCAGCCCGACCGGGACAGGGGTAGGAGACTACACCTTC.

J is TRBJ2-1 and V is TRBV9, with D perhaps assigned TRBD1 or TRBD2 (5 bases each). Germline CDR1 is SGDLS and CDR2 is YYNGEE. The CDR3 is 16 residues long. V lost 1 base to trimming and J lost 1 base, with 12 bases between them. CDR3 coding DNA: TGTGCCAGCAGCGTATCGGACACGGGGTCCTACAATGAGCAGTTCTTC. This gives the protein CASSVSDTGSYNEQFF.

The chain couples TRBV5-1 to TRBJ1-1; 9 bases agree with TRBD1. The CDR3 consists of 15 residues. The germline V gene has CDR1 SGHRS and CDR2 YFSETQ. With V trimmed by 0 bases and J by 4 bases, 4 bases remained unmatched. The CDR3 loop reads CASSLAGTGSTEAFF. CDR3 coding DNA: TGCGCCAGCAGCTTGGCCGGGACAGGGAGCACTGAAGCTTTCTTT. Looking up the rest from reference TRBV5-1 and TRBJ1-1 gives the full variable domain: KAGVTQTPRYLIKTRGQQVTLSCSPISGHRSVSWYQQTPGQGLQFLFEYFSETQRNKGNFPGRFSGRQFSNSRSEMNVSTLELGDSALYLCASSLAGTGSTEAFFGQGTRLTVV.

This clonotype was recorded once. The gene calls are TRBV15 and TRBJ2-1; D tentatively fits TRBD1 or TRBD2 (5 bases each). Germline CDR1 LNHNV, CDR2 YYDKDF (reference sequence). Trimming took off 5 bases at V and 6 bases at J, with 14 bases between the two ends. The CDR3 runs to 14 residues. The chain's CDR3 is CATSRGEGSNEQFF. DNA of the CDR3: TGTGCCACCAGCCGAGGGGAAGGGAGCAATGAGCAGTTCTTC.

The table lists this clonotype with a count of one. This chain's CDR3 is CASSQEQVQYF. DNA of the CDR3: TGTGCCAGCAGCCAAGAGCAGGTTCAGTACTTC. The V call is TRBV3-1, the J call TRBJ2-4; D unresolved. CDR3 length: 11 amino acids. The V end was cut by 0 bases, the J end by 11 bases, with 5 bases between. Germline assignment: CDR1 LGHDT and CDR2 YNNKEL (reference sequence). Full variable domain (rest looked up from reference TRBV3-1 and TRBJ2-4): DTAVSQTPKYLVTQMGNDKSIKCEQNLGHDTMYWYKQDSKKFLKIMFSYNNKELIINETVPNRFSPKSPDKAHLNLHINSLELGDSAVYFCASSQEQVQYFGAGTRLSVL.

In DNA, the CDR3 is TGCGCCAGCAGCTGGGGACAGTCGGGGGAGCAGTACTTC. This sequence encodes CASSWGQSGEQYF. The V and J genes are TRBV5-1 and TRBJ2-7; TRBD1 aligns across 7 bases. V gave up 3 bases and J gave up 7 bases; unmatched junction bases: 7. Germline V gene lookup returns CDR1 SGHRS and CDR2 YFSETQ. The CDR3 consists of 13 residues.

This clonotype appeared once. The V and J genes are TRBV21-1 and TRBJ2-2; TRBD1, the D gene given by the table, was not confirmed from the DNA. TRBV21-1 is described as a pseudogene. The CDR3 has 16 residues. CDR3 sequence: CASSKYATGNTGELFF. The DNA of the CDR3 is TGTGCCAGCAGCAAATACGCGACAGGGAACACCGGGGAGCTGTTTTTT.

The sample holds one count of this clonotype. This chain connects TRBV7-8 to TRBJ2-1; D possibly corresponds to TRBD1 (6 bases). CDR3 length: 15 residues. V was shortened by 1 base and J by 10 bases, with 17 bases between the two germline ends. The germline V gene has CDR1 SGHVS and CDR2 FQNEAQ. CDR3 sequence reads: CASSLVMLTGREQFF. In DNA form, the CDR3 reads TGTGCCAGCAGCTTAGTAATGCTCACAGGGAGAGAGCAGTTCTTC.

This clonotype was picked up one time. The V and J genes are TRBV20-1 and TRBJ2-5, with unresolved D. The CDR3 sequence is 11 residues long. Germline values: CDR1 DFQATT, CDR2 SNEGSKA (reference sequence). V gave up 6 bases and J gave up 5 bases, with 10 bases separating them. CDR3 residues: CSARRVETQYF. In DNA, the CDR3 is TGCAGTGCGAGACGGGTGGAGACCCAGTACTTC.

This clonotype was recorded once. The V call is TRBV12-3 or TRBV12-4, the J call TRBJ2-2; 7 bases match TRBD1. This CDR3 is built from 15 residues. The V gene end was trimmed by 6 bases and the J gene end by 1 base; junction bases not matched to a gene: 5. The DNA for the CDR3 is TGTGCCAGCAGACTGGGACAGTGGAACACCGGGGAGCTGTTTTTT. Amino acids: CASRLGQWNTGELFF.